A single T cell receptor beta chain is shown here with its context. What antigen it recognizes has not been identified. The input lacks base qualities; no much larger clone sits a single base away. These data belong to a study of T-cell memory formation after mild COVID-19 (dated by TCRdb to the early 2020s). Looking at the study overall: TCR sequence clusters from the two donors were largely donor specific. In two donors, T-cell clones that expanded and contracted after mild COVID-19 were followed by sequencing TCRalpha and TCRbeta repertoires longitudinally. Two young, previously healthy adult volunteers made up the cohort, one male and one female.

PBMCs were isolated by Ficoll-Paque density gradient centrifugation. Sequencing was carried out with an Illumina NovaSeq 6000. cDNA libraries for TCRalpha and TCRbeta were prepared by 5'RACE using constant-segment primers, with sample barcodes and unique molecular identifiers added. Trizol reagent was used to extract RNA from every sample. The libraries were amplified in two PCR steps, and the second step added a second sample barcode and Illumina TruSeq adapters. Sequencing of the libraries was done on an Illumina NovaSeq, producing 2 x 150 bp paired-end reads. From the authors' description of their analysis: With migec v1.2.7, reads were demultiplexed and then collapsed into UMI-guided consensus sequences. Using mixcr v2.1.11, UMI consensuses were aligned to TRA and TRB V and J templates and then assembled into clonotypes. A clonotype was counted as expanded or contracted only when both edgeR and NoisET called the clonotype significant, with the noise models trained on biological replicates. For edgeR calls, a false discovery rate-adjusted p below 0.01 and a log2 fold-change threshold of 1 were applied. As an exploratory analysis of dynamics, PCA with hierarchical clustering was applied to max-normalized trajectories of the 1000 most abundant clonotypes. Each responding clone was given a CD4 or CD8 phenotype based on the CD4+ and CD8+ repertoires, which had been sequenced separately. In-frame beta chains were kept once TCRdb had trimmed the public reads at Q25 with fastp and called clones with MiXCR. Here each entry gathers all rows of one CDR3 protein and keeps the most common genes and DNA. None of the V and J calls come from the authors' own analysis; TCRdb made them. The sample yields 75,000 to 90,000 distinct CDR3 sequences; more than 11% were counted once. Roughly 30% of the sample belongs to the ten largest clones.

Points the paper makes about the study in general: Some responding clones were detected in pre-infection memory, suggesting pre-existing cross-reactive memory T cells joined the SARS-CoV-2 response. SARS-CoV-2 specificity was not confirmed for the second-wave clones peaking on day 37. Contracting CD4+ clones were found mainly in CM and EM memory subsets, while CD8+ clones were enriched in EMRA. Only two mild cases were covered by the study, and larger cohorts that include severe cases with pre-infection samples were considered necessary. From day 15 to 85, contracting clones showed balanced CD4/CD8 phenotypes, whereas a second wave of clones that expanded from day 15 to 37 leaned towards CD4+.

The source is an adult woman who had mild COVID-19 (a few samples of this study predate the infection). The sample titles of this study are shuffled in the database, so cell type and time point are left out; the donor was told from shared clones. What was sequenced was PBMCs or a T cell subset sorted from them (not recorded which).

This receptor carries the CDR3 CASSPLRDEQFF. Here is the DNA: TGCGCCAGCAGTCCGCTCAGGGATGAGCAGTTCTTC. This chain joins TRBV23-1 to TRBJ2-1; the D gene is perhaps TRBD1, from 5 matching bases. TRBV23-1 is an open reading frame whose function is uncertain. V sheds 4 bases and J sheds 8 bases, leaving 9 bases between their ends. The cysteine opens and the phenylalanine closes a CDR3 of 12 amino acids. Here the CDR3 DNA is all that survives: 36 bases in frame from base 1.